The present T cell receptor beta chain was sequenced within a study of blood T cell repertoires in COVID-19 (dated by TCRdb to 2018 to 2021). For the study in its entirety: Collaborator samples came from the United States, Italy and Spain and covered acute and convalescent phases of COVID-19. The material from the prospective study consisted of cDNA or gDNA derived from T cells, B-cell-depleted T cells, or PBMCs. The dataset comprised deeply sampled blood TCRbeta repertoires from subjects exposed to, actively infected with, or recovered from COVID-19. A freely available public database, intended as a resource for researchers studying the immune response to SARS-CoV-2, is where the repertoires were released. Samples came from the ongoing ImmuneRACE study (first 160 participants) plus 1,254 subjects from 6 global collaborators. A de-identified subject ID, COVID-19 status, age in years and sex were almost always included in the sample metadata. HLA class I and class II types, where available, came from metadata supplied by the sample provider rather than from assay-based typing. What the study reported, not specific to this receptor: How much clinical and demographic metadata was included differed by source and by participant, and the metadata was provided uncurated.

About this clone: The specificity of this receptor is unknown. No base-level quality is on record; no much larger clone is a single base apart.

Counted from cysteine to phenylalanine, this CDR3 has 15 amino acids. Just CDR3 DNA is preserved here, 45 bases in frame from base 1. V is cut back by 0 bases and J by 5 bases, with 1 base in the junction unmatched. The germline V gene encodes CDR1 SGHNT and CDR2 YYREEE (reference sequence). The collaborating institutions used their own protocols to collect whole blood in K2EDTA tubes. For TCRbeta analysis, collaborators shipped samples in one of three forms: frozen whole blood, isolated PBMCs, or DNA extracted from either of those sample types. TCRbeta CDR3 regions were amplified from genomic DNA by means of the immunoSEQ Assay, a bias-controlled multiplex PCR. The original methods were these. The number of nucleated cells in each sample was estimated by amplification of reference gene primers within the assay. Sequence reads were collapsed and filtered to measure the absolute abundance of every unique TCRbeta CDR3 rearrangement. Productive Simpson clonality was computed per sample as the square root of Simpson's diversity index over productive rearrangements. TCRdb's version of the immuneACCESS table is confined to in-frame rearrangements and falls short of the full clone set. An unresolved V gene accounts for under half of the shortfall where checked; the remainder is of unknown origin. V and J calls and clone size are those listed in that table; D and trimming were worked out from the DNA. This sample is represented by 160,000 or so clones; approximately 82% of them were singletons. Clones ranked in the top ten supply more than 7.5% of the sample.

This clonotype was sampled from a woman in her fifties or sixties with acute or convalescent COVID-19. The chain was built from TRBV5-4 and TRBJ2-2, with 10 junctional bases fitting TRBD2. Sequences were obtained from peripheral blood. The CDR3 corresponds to CASSLEAGGTGELFF. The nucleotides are TGTGCCAGCAGCTTGGAAGCGGGAGGGACCGGGGAGCTGTTTTTT.